Below are 20 T cell receptor beta chains sequenced from a single sample in a study of blood T cell repertoires in COVID-19. Sequencing was performed with immunoSEQ multiplex PCR; in TCRdb, only in-frame clones are kept and a portion is missing. Counted here are tens of thousands of clones, 65% to 90% occurring once; the ten biggest clones make up roughly 28%. Sequencing was done on a sample of peripheral blood. The receptors stem from a woman older than 75 with active or convalescent COVID-19.

This clone was seen only a few times. V and J are TRBV11-2 and TRBJ2-3; 8 nucleotides agree with TRBD1. Looked up from germline, CDR1 is SGHAT and CDR2 is FQNNGV. V lost 5 bases and J lost 3; bases outside the gene matches: 7. The length of the CDR3 is 15 residues. The DNA of the CDR3 is TGTGCCAGCAGCCTGGGGGACAGGTGGACAGATACGCAGTATTTT. Protein product: CASSLGDRWTDTQYF.

This rearrangement joins TRBV5-1 to TRBJ2-7; the match to TRBD1 covers 7 bases. J lost 0 bases, V lost 2 bases, and 8 bases had no gene match. Germline V gives CDR1 SGHRS, CDR2 YFSETQ. The CDR3 has 16 residues. The DNA for the CDR3 is TGCGCCAGCAGCTTCGAGGACAGGTCTAGCTCCTACGAGCAGTACTTC. Protein sequence: CASSFEDRSSSYEQYF.

The gene calls are TRBV19 and TRBJ2-4, with 7 bases identical to TRBD1. Trimming cost V 5 bases and J 8 bases; bases outside gene matches: 9. The length of the CDR3 is 14 residues. Germline V gene lookup returns CDR1 LNHDA and CDR2 SQIVND (reference sequence). This CDR3 is CASSSQGSGDIQYF. The CDR3 DNA follows: TGTGCCAGTAGTTCACAGGGGTCAGGGGACATTCAGTACTTC.

The chain has TRBV6-5 and TRBJ1-3; D ambiguous. This CDR3 comprises 16 residues. Trimming removed 0 bases from V and 1 base from J, with 10 bases in between. Germline CDR1 reads MNHEY; CDR2 reads SVGAGI. In nucleotides, the CDR3 is TGTGCCAGCAGTTACTCGGGTCAGGCTTCTGGAAACACCATATATTTT. Translated: CASSYSGQASGNTIYF.

This clone was seen more than once but under ten times. The V gene is TRBV3-1 (or the pseudogene TRBV3-2), the J gene TRBJ2-5; 7 bases line up with TRBD1. V lost 6 bases to trimming and J lost 5 bases; unmatched junction nucleotides: 12. The CDR3 is 15 amino acids. Germline V CDR1 and CDR2: LGHDT, YNNKEL (reference sequence). The CDR3 DNA is TGTGCCAGCAGTTCCCAGACAGGGCCCTGGGAGACCCAGTACTTC. Its translation: CASSSQTGPWETQYF.

V gene TRBV28 combines with J gene TRBJ1-6; D possibly corresponds to TRBD1 (6 bases). The V and J ends lost 2 bases and 3 bases respectively, with 8 bases between them. The CDR3 is 15 residues long. Germline loops: CDR1 MDHEN, CDR2 SYDVKM. This CDR3 reads CASSLPTGYNSPLHF. The CDR3 DNA is TGTGCCAGCAGTTTACCGACAGGCTATAATTCACCCCTCCACTTT.

The rearrangement joins TRBV24-1 to TRBJ2-2; possibly TRBD1 for D (5 bases). Trimming left V 5 bases short and J 5 bases short, with 17 bases between. In germline, CDR1 is KGHDR, CDR2 SFDVKD. The CDR3 has 16 residues. The CDR3 coding sequence is TGTGCCACCAGTGGAAGTGCAGGGTTGGGGACCGGGGAGCTGTTTTTT. Protein: CATSGSAGLGTGELFF.

This chain uses TRBV6-2 or TRBV6-3 with TRBJ2-3; 8 bases match TRBD1. This CDR3 is built from 15 residues. CDR1 and CDR2 (germline): MNHEY, SVGEGT. V shed 5 bases and J 3 bases; nucleotides not matched to a gene: 7. The CDR3 loop reads CASSLEGTGTDTQYF. The CDR3, as DNA: TGTGCCAGCAGTCTCGAAGGGACAGGTACAGATACGCAGTATTTT.

The genes are TRBV24-1 and TRBJ2-6; 7 bases map to TRBD2. Germline V gives CDR1 KGHDR, CDR2 SFDVKD. This CDR3 spans 17 amino acids. The V and J ends lost 7 bases and 0 bases, in that order; junction bases with no gene match: 8. The chain's CDR3 is CATSPAPGGSGANVLTF. CDR3 coding DNA: TGTGCCACCAGCCCAGCCCCGGGGGGCTCTGGGGCCAACGTCCTGACTTTC.

The rearrangement joins TRBV28 to TRBJ1-5, with D unclear. Germline loops: CDR1 MDHEN, CDR2 SYDVKM. The CDR3 length is 12 residues. Deletions cut 6 bases from V and 4 bases from J, with 7 bases between. The CDR3 DNA is TGTGCCAGCAGGCAAACTAATCAGCCCCAGCATTTT. As protein: CASRQTNQPQHF.

The chain recombines TRBV11-3 with TRBJ2-3; D uncertain. CDR3 length equals 13 residues. Deletions cut 3 bases from V and 1 base from J, with 5 bases between. Germline loops: CDR1 SGHNT, CDR2 YENEEA. The CDR3 sequence is CASSFLGTDTQYF. The CDR3 bases are TGTGCCAGCAGCTTTTTAGGCACAGATACGCAGTATTTT.

The V call is TRBV9, the J call TRBJ2-1; TRBD2 aligns across 8 bases. The length of the CDR3 is 16 residues. The V gene end was trimmed by 2 bases and the J gene end by 8 bases; junction bases not matched to a gene: 12. CDR1 and CDR2 (germline): SGDLS, YYNGEE. The chain's CDR3 is CASSVLRGGIIYEQFF. CDR3 bases: TGTGCCAGCAGCGTCCTCCGGGGGGGTATTATATATGAGCAGTTCTTC.

The chain is built from TRBV2 and TRBJ2-6; TRBD1 matches 9 bases. Germline CDR1 is SNHLY and CDR2 is FYNNEI. This CDR3 has 16 residues. J lost 0 bases, V lost 6 bases, and 3 bases had no gene match. This CDR3 is CASSRDRASGANVLTF. The CDR3 region has the DNA TGTGCCAGCAGCCGGGACAGGGCCTCTGGGGCCAACGTCCTGACTTTC.

A few counts support this clone. The chain uses TRBV29-1 and TRBJ1-1, with D possibly matching TRBD1 (5 bases). The CDR3 contains 14 residues. Trimming cost V 6 bases and J 0 bases, with 14 bases left between them. Germline V gives CDR1 SQVTM, CDR2 ANQGSEA. Here the CDR3 DNA reads TGCAGCGTACCACAGGAACCCATGAACACTGAAGCTTTCTTT. This encodes CSVPQEPMNTEAFF. The complete variable domain, with remaining parts taken from reference TRBV29-1 and TRBJ1-1, reads SAVISQKPSRDICQRGTSLTIQCQVDSQVTMMFWYRQQPGQSLTLIATANQGSEATYESGFVIDKFPISRPNLTFSTLTVSNMSPEDSSIYLCSVPQEPMNTEAFFGQGTRLTVV.

The rearrangement uses TRBV6-1 and TRBJ1-6, with D maybe TRBD1 (6 bases). Trimming shortened V by 2 bases and J by 0 bases, and 8 bases separated the two germline ends. CDR1 and CDR2 from the germline V gene are MNHNS and SASEGT. This CDR3 has 16 residues. Here the CDR3 DNA reads TGTGCCAGCAGTGAACGCAGGGGCTCCTATAATTCACCCCTCCACTTT. It yields the protein CASSERRGSYNSPLHF.

This chain uses TRBV10-3 with TRBJ2-2; 9 nucleotides match TRBD1. J was trimmed by 4 bases and V by 6 bases; bases with no gene match: 0. This CDR3 has 13 amino acids. Germline values: CDR1 ENHRY, CDR2 SYGVKD. The CDR3: CAIRQGATGELFF. CDR3 coding DNA: TGTGCCATCAGACAGGGGGCCACCGGGGAGCTGTTTTTT.

This rearrangement joins TRBV4-1 to TRBJ1-3; D not certain. From germline, CDR1 is MGHRA and CDR2 YSYEKL. V was pared by 0 bases and J by 0 bases, with 9 bases between. The CDR3 spans 16 residues. The CDR3 DNA follows: TGCGCCAGCAGCCAAGATTTAACAAACTCTGGAAACACCATATATTTT. This gives the protein CASSQDLTNSGNTIYF.

V usage is TRBV5-1 and J usage is TRBJ2-1; 8 bases fit TRBD2. The germline V gene encodes CDR1 SGHRS and CDR2 YFSETQ. The CDR3 is made up of 17 amino acids. Germline trimming cut 0 bases from V and 4 bases from J; bases unmatched to any gene: 9. The CDR3 sequence is CASSLGISGGIYNEQFF. Written as DNA, the CDR3 is TGCGCCAGCAGCTTGGGCATAAGCGGGGGAATATACAATGAGCAGTTCTTC.

In this sample, this clone turned up a few times. The V call is TRBV5-1, the J call TRBJ2-3; TRBD1 aligns across 9 bases. The CDR3 runs to 16 residues. The germline V gene has CDR1 SGHRS and CDR2 YFSETQ. V was pared by 4 bases and J by 5 bases, with 11 bases of the junction left unmatched. The CDR3 loop is CASSPGQGGSVDTQYF. In DNA, the CDR3 is TGCGCCAGCAGCCCGGGACAGGGAGGAAGTGTAGATACGCAGTATTTT.

CDR3 loop: CAISDRDYYGYTF. The CDR3 DNA follows: TGTGCCATCAGTGACAGGGATTACTATGGCTACACCTTC. The J gene is TRBJ1-2, the V gene TRBV10-3; the D gene is possibly TRBD1 (5 bases). Germline CDR1 is ENHRY and CDR2 is SYGVKD. Between the trimmed V and J ends, which lost 3 bases and 3 bases, there was a span of 8 bases. The length of the CDR3 is 13 residues.